The 4 T cell receptor beta chains below were found in one sample sequenced in a study of T cell clonality in common variable immunodeficiency. Study results and caveats: In common variable immunodeficiency, TCR beta chains reportedly carried fewer deletions and N-nucleotide insertions.

The antigens these receptors bind are not known. Using immunoSEQ multiplex PCR, the repertoire was profiled, and TCRdb retains in-frame clones only, with some absent. In total the sample includes 16,000 or so clones, none of them seen once. Sample: peripheral blood mononuclear cells. Every receptor here comes from a human donor with common variable immunodeficiency.

About this clone: The read ends 3 residues shy of where the CDR3 ends; the end is completed using the germline J gene. The chain couples TRBV18 to TRBJ2-7, with D maybe TRBD1 (6 bases). The germline CDR1 and CDR2 sequences are KGHSH and LQKENI. The V end was cut by 5 bases, the J end by 5 bases, with 10 bases between. This CDR3 contains 12 residues. CDR3 bases read: TGTGCCAGCTCATCAACAGGGAACGAG. As protein: CASSSTGNE. The complete CDR3 sequence is CASSSTGNEQYF. Full variable domain (rest looked up from reference TRBV18 and TRBJ2-7): NAGVMQNPRHLVRRRGQEARLRCSPMKGHSHVYWYRQLPEEGLKFMVYLQKENIIDESGMPKERFSAEFPKEGPSILRIQQVVRGDSAAYFCASSSTGNEQYFGPGTRLTVT.

About this clone itself: The CDR3 extends 3 residues past the end of the read, so its final part is completed from the germline J gene. The rearrangement joins TRBV7-2 to TRBJ2-7; perhaps TRBD2 as D (5 bases). The CDR3 is 14 amino acids. V lost 6 bases and J lost 3, with 15 bases in between. CDR1 is SGHTA, CDR2 FQGNSA, per germline. The part of the CDR3 DNA that was read is TGTGCCAGCAGATGGGCGGGTAAGGACTACGAG. It is translated as CASRWAGKDYE. The entire CDR3 protein reads CASRWAGKDYEQYF.

The part of the CDR3 DNA that was read is TGTGCCAGTAGATATAGCGGGGGCTACAATGAG. Encoded protein: CASRYSGGYNE. In full, the CDR3 is CASRYSGGYNEQFF. V is TRBV19 and J is TRBJ2-1, with 9 positions matching TRBD2. The read ends 3 residues before the CDR3 terminus; that terminus is restored from the germline J gene. Germline CDR1 and CDR2: LNHDA and SQIVND (reference sequence). V lost 6 bases and J lost 3; bases outside the gene matches: 3. The CDR3 extends over 14 amino acids.

The table lists this clone with a few counts. The CDR3 spells CASSRQGGNEQFF. The DNA read from the CDR3 is TGTGCCAGCAGTCGACAGGGGGGAAATGAG. J is TRBJ2-1 and V is TRBV7-3; 9 bases fit TRBD1. The CDR3 is cut off 3 residues early in the read; its end comes from the germline J gene. J was trimmed by 7 bases and V by 6 bases; bases with no gene match: 4. CDR1 and CDR2 (germline): SGHTA, FQGTGA. This CDR3 has 13 amino acids.